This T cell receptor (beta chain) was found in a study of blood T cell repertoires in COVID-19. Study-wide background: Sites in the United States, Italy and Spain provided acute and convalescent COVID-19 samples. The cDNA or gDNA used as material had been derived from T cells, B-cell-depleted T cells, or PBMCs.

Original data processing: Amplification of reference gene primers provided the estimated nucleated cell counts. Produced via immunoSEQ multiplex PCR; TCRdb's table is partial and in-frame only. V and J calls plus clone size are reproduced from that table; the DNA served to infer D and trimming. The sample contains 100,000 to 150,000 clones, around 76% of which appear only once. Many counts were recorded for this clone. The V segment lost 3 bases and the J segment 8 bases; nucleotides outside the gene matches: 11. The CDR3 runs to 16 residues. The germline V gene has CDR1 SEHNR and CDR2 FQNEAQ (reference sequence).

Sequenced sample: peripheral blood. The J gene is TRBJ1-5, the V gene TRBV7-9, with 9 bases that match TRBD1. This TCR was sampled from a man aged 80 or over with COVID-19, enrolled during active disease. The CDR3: CASSLGQGFQAEPQHF. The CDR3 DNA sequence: TGTGCCAGCAGCTTGGGACAGGGCTTCCAGGCCGAGCCCCAGCATTTT.